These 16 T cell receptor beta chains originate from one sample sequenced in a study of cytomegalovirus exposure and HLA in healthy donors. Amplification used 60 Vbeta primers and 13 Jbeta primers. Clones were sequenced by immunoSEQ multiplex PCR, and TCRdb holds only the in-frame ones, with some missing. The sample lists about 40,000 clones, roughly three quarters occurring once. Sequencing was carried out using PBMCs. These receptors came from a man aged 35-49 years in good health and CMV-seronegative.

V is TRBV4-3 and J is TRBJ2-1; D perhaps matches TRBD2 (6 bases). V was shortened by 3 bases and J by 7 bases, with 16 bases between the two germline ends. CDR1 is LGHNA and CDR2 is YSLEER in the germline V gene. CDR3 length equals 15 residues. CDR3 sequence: CASSHGWGRENEQFF. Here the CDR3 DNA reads TGCGCCAGCAGCCATGGATGGGGCCGGGAGAATGAGCAGTTCTTC.

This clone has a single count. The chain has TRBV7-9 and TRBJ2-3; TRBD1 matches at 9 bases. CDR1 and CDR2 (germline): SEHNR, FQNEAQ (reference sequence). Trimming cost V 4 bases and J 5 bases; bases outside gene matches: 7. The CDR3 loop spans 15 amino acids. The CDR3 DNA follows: TGTGCCAGCAGCTCGGGACAGGGAAGGTTAGATACGCAGTATTTT. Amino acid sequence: CASSSGQGRLDTQYF.

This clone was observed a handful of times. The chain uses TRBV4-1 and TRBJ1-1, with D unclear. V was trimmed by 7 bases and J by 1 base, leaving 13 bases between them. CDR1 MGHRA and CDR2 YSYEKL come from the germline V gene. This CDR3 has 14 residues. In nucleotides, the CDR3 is TGCGCCAGCAAATTCGACGGGGAGAACACTGAAGCTTTCTTT. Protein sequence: CASKFDGENTEAFF.

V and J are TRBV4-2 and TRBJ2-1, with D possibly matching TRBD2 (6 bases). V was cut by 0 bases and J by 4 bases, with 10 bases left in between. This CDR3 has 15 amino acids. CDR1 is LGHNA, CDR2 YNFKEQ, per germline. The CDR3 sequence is CASSQDRGLYNEQFF. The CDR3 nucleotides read TGTGCCAGCAGCCAAGATAGAGGACTATACAATGAGCAGTTCTTC.

Here the CDR3 DNA reads TGTGCCAGCAGCCCCGGACTAGCGGTTTCCTACGAGCAGTACTTC. This translates into CASSPGLAVSYEQYF. The chain uses TRBV7-6 and TRBJ2-7; 10 bases are a match to TRBD2. Germline V gene sequence: CDR1 SGHVS, CDR2 FNYEAQ. CDR3 length equals 15 residues. J was trimmed by 1 base and V by 5 bases; bases with no gene match: 5.

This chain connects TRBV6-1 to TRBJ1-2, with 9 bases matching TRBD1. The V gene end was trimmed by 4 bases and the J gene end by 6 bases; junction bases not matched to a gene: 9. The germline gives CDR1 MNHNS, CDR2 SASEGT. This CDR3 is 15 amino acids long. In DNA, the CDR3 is TGTGCCAGCAGTGCGAGCGGGACAGGGATGGATGGCTACACCTTC. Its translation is CASSASGTGMDGYTF.

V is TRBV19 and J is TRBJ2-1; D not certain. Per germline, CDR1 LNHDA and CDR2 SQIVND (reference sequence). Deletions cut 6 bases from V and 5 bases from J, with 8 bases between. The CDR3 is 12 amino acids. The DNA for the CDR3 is TGTGCCAGTAGCCCGGGTAACAATGAGCAGTTCTTC. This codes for CASSPGNNEQFF.

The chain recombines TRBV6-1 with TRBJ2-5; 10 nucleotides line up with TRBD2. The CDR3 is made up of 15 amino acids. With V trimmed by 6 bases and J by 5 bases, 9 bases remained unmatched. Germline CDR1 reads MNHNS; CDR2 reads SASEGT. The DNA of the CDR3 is TGTGCCAGCAGCCGTCTAGCGGGGGCTGGGGAGACCCAGTACTTC. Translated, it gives CASSRLAGAGETQYF.

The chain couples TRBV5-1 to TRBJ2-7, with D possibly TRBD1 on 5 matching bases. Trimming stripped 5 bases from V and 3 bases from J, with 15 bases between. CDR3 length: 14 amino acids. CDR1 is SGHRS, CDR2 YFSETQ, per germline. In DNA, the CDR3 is TGCGCCAGCAGACCCCAGGGCGCCGGCTACGAGCAGTACTTC. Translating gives CASRPQGAGYEQYF. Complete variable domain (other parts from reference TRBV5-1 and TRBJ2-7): KAGVTQTPRYLIKTRGQQVTLSCSPISGHRSVSWYQQTPGQGLQFLFEYFSETQRNKGNFPGRFSGRQFSNSRSEMNVSTLELGDSALYLCASRPQGAGYEQYFGPGTRLTVT.

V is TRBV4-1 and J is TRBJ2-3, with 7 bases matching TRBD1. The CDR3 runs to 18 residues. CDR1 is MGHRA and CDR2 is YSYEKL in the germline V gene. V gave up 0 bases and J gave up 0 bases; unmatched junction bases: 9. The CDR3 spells CASSQDWRAGGSTDTQYF. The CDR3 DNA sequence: TGCGCCAGCAGCCAAGATTGGAGAGCAGGGGGTAGCACAGATACGCAGTATTTT.

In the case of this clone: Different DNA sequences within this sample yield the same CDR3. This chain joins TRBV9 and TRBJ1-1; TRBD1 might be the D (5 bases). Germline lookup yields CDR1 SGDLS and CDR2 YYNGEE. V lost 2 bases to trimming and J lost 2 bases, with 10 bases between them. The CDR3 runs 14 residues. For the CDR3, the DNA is TGTGCCAGCAGCGTCCGACAGTCAAACACTGAAGCTTTCTTT. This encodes CASSVRQSNTEAFF.

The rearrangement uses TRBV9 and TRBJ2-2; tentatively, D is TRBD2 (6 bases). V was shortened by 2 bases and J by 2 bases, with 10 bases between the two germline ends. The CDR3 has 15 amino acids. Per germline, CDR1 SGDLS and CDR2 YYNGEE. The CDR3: CASSVGGLNTGELFF. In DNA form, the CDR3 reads TGTGCCAGCAGCGTGGGGGGTTTAAACACCGGGGAGCTGTTTTTT.

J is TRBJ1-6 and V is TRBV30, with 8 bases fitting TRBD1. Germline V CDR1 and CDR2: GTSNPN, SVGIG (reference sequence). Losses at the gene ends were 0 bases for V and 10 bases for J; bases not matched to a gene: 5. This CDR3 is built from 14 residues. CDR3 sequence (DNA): TGTGCCTGGAGTGTAAGGACAGGGTCCTCACCCCTCCACTTT. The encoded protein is CAWSVRTGSSPLHF.

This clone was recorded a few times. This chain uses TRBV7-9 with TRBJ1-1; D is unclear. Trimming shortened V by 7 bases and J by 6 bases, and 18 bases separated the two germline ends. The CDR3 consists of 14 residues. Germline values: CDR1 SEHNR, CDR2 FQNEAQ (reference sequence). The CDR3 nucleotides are TGTGCCAGCAAAGATCGGAGGGCAGGCTCTGAAGCTTTCTTT. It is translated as CASKDRRAGSEAFF.

The CDR3 is CASSRTGGMNEKLFF. The CDR3 DNA sequence: TGTGCCAGCTCTCGGACAGGCGGGATGAATGAAAAACTGTTTTTT. This chain connects TRBV18 to TRBJ1-4; TRBD1 matches at 7 bases. Germline V lookup: CDR1 KGHSH, CDR2 LQKENI. Trimming removed 6 bases from V and 5 bases from J; junction bases left unmatched: 9. The CDR3 is made up of 15 amino acids.

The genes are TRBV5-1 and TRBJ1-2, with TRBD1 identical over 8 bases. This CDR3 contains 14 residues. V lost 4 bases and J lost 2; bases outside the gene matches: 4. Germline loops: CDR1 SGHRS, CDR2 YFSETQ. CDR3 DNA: TGCGCCAGCAGCGTCACAGGGGGAAACTATGGCTACACCTTC. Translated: CASSVTGGNYGYTF.